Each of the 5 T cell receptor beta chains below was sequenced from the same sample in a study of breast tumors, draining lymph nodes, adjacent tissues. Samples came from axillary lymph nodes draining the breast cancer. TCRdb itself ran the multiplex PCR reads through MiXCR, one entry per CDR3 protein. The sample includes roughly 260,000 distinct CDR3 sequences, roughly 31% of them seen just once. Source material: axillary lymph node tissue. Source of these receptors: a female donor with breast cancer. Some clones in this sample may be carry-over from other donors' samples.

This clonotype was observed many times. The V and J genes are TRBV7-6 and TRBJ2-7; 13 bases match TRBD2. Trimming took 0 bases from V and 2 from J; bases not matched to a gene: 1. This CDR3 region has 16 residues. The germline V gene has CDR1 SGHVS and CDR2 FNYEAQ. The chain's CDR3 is CASSLAGTSGAYEQYF. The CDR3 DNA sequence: TGTGCCAGCAGCTTAGCCGGGACTAGCGGGGCCTACGAGCAGTACTTC.

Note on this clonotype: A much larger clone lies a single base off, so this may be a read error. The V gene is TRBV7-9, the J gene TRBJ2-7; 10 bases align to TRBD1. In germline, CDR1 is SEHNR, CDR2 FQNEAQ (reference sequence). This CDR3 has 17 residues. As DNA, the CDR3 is TGTGCCAGCAGCCTTACCCCCGGGACAGGGGAATCCTACGAGCAGTGCTTC. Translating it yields CASSLTPGTGESYEQCF. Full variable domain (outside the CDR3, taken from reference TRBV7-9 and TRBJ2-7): DTGVSQNPRHKITKRGQNVTFRCDPISEHNRLYWYRQTLGQGPEFLTYFQNEAQLEKSRLLSDRFSAERPKGSFSTLEIQRTEQGDSAMYLCASSLTPGTGESYEQCFGPGTRLTVT.

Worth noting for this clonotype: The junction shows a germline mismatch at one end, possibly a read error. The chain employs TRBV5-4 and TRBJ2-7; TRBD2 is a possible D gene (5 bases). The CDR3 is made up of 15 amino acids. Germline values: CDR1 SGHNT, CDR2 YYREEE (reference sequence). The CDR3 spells CACSLSAARGYEQYF. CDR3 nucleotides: TGTGCCTGCAGCTTGTCAGCGGCACGGGGCTACGAGCAGTACTTC.

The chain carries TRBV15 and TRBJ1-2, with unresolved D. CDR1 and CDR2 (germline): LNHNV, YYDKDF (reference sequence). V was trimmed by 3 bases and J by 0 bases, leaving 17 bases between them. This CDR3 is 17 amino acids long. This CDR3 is CATSRARGSSTNYGYTF. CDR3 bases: TGTGCCACCAGCAGGGCCCGAGGGAGCTCGACTAACTATGGCTACACCTTC.

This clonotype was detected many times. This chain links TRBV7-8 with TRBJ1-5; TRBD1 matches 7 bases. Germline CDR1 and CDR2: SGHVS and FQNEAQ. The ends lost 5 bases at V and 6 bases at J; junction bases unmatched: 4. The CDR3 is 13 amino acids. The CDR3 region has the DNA TGTGCCAGCAGCGCGGACAGGTTTCAGCCCCAGCATTTT. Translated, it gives CASSADRFQPQHF.